The present T cell receptor beta chain was sequenced within a study of T-cell memory formation after mild COVID-19 (dated by TCRdb to about 2021). Regarding the research as a whole: TCR sequence clusters from the two donors were found to be largely donor specific. In a couple of donors, T-cell clones that expanded and contracted after mild COVID-19 were tracked by sequencing TCRalpha and TCRbeta repertoires over time. Two young, previously healthy adult volunteers, one female and one male, were included in the cohort.

Broad study findings and their caveats: Whether the second-wave clones peaking on day 37 were SARS-CoV-2 specific was not confirmed. The study covered only a couple of mild cases, and larger cohorts including severe cases with pre-infection samples were considered necessary. Some responding clones were detected in pre-infection memory, suggesting pre-existing cross-reactive memory T cells joined the SARS-CoV-2 response. From day 15 to 85, contracting clones showed balanced CD4/CD8 phenotypes, whereas a second wave of clones that expanded from day 15 to 37 leaned towards CD4+. Contracting CD4+ clones appeared mostly in the CM and EM memory subsets, whereas CD8+ clones were enriched in EMRA.

PBMCs were isolated by Ficoll-Paque density gradient centrifugation. Sequencing used an Illumina NovaSeq 6000. TCRalpha and TCRbeta cDNA libraries were built by 5'RACE with constant-segment primers, adding sample barcodes and unique molecular identifiers. RNA was extracted from every sample with Trizol reagent. Libraries were amplified in two PCR steps, with a second sample barcode and Illumina TruSeq adapters added in the second step. Sequencing of the libraries was done on an Illumina NovaSeq, producing 2 x 150 bp paired-end reads. The published analysis was carried out like this. Demultiplexing of reads and collapsing into UMI-guided consensus sequences were performed with migec v1.2.7. Using mixcr v2.1.11, UMI consensuses were aligned to TRA and TRB V and J templates and then assembled into clonotypes. Expanded or contracted clonotypes were those called significant by both edgeR and NoisET, with noise models trained on biological replicates. For edgeR calls, the thresholds were a false discovery rate-adjusted p below 0.01 and a log2 fold-change of 1. As an exploratory analysis of dynamics, max-normalized trajectories of the 1000 most abundant clonotypes were examined by PCA with hierarchical clustering. Separately sequenced CD4+ and CD8+ repertoires were used to assign the CD4 or CD8 phenotype of responding clones. TCRdb reran the public reads through fastp at Q25 and MiXCR, keeping productive beta chains. Each entry is one CDR3 protein sequence, shown with its most common DNA and genes. In this record, the V and J calls reflect TCRdb's handling and not the investigators' own analysis. A total of fewer than 600,000 distinct CDR3 sequences appear in this sample, less than 25% of them only once. The top ten clonotypes cover approximately 8.4% of the sample.

With respect to this clonotype: Its specific antigen is unknown. No much larger clonotype is one base removed from it; base qualities were not supplied.

Its CDR3 holds 16 amino acids, cysteine through phenylalanine. Solely the CDR3 DNA is kept, with 48 bases framed from the first base. As encoded in the germline V gene, CDR1 is SGHDN while CDR2 is FVKESK. The germline V end is reduced by 1 base and the J end by 6 bases; junction bases left unmatched: 10. The sequenced sample was PBMCs or a T cell subset sorted from them (not recorded which). Here the chain combines TRBV14 and TRBJ2-7; the junction holds 9 bases that match TRBD1. The sequence was collected from an adult woman who had mild COVID-19 (a few samples of this study predate the infection). The sample titles of this study are shuffled in the database, so cell type and time point are left out; the donor was told from shared clones. The DNA sequence is as follows: TGTGCCAGCAGCCAAGTCGGGGGACAGGGACTCTCCGAGCAGTACTTC. The encoded protein is CASSQVGGQGLSEQYF.